This T cell receptor beta chain was identified during a study of blood T cell repertoires in COVID-19. The CDR3 is 14 residues long. Deletions cut 1 base from V and 5 bases from J, with 15 bases between. The germline V gene encodes CDR1 GTSNPN and CDR2 SVGIG (reference sequence). Data came from immunoSEQ multiplex PCR; TCRdb stores just in-frame clones and leaves some out. The data contain around 250,000 clones, approximately 88% of them singletons. Sequencing was carried out using PBMCs or T cells enriched from blood (not recorded which). This receptor was obtained from a middle-aged woman who had been exposed to COVID-19. The chain is built from TRBV30 and TRBJ2-7; unclear D gene. The CDR3 sequence: CAWSGTGRVDEQYV. Here the CDR3 DNA reads TGTGCCTGGAGTGGAACGGGTCGGGTGGACGAGCAGTACGTC.